This T cell receptor (beta chain) was profiled in a study of cytomegalovirus exposure and HLA in healthy donors. Study outcomes and limitations: In a later analysis, parvovirus B19, influenza, CMV and Epstein-Barr virus appeared linked to several top co-occurrence clusters.

In regard to this clone: Its antigen is unidentified.

The PCR made use of 60 Vbeta and 13 Jbeta primers. Repertoires were generated with immunoSEQ multiplex PCR, while TCRdb's copy carries only in-frame clones and drops some. The sample lists about 190,000 clones, around nine tenths occurring once. Trimming cost V 0 bases and J 4 bases, with 6 bases left between them. The CDR3 runs 14 residues. Germline CDR1 and CDR2: MNHNY and SVGAGI (reference sequence). The origin of this receptor is a woman aged 18-29 years in good health and CMV-seronegative. V usage is TRBV6-6 and J usage is TRBJ1-4; D possibly corresponds to TRBD1 (5 bases). Sample: PBMCs. DNA for the CDR3: TGTGCCAGCAGTTACTCGGGGCGTAATGAAAAACTGTTTTTT. Protein product: CASSYSGRNEKLFF.